This T cell receptor beta chain came from a study of CD8 T cells in Susac syndrome. Germline loops: CDR1 KGHDR, CDR2 SFDVKD. The CDR3 is made up of 13 amino acids. V dropped 12 bases and J dropped 0 bases, with 10 bases sitting between them. CD8+ and CD4+ T cells from blood underwent TCR beta sequencing, which was carried out in a high-throughput format. The multiple sclerosis controls consisted of treatment-naive patients with relapsing-remitting disease, either stable or active. Negative isolation yielded the CD8+ and CD4+ T cells, while FACS enriched the TEMRA cells. With random hexamers, reverse transcription was performed on about 0.5 to 1 ug of RNA. Multiplex PCR with immunoSEQ amplified the TCR beta CDR3 across 54 Vbeta and 13 Jbeta. TCRdb recomputed calls from the immunoSEQ multiplex PCR reads with MiXCR, one row per CDR3 protein. The repertoire holds about 280,000 distinct CDR3 sequences, with approximately 84% as singletons.

Sequencing was performed on CD8+ T cells from PBMCs. The genes are TRBV24-1 and TRBJ2-2; D gene ambiguous. The sequence came from a human donor with multiple sclerosis. CDR3 residues: CAVIDPNTGELFF. The CDR3 coding sequence is TGTGCCGTTATCGACCCGAACACCGGGGAGCTGTTTTTT.